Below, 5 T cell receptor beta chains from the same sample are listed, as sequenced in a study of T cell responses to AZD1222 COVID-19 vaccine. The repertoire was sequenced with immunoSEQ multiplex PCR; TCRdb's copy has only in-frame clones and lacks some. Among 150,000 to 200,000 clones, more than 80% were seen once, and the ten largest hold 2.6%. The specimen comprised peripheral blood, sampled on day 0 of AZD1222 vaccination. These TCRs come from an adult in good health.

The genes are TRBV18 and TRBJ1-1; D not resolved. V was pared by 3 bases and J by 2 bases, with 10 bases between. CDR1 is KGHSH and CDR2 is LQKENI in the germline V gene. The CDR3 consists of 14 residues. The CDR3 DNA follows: TGTGCCAGCTCACCTTCCGGAGCAAACACTGAAGCTTTCTTT. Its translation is CASSPSGANTEAFF.

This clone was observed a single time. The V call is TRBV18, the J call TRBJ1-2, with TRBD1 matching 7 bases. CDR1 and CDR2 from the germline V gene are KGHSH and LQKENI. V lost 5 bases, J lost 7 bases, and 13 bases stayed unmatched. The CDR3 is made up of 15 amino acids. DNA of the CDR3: TGTGCCAGCTCATCCCCGGGACAGCTACCCGGTGGCTACACCTTC. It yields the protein CASSSPGQLPGGYTF.

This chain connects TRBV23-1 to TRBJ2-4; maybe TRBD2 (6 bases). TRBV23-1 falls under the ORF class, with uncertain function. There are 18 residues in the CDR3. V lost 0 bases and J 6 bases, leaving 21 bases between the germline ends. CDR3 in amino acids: CASSQSGYRRTNGNIQYF. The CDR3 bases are TGCGCCAGCAGTCAATCCGGGTACAGGAGGACTAACGGAAACATTCAGTACTTC.

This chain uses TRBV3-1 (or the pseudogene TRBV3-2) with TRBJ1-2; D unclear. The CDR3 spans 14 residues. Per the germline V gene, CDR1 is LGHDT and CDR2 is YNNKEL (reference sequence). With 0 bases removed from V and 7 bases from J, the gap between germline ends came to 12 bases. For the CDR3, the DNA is TGTGCCAGCAGCCAAGATGGGCAAGCCTTTGGCTACACCTTC. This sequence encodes CASSQDGQAFGYTF.

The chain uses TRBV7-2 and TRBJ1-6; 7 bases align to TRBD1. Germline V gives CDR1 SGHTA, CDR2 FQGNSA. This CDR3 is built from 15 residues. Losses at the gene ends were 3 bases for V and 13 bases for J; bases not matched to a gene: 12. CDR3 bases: TGTGCCAGCAGCTTTACGGGACAGAACCCCCTCCCCCTCCACTTT. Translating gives CASSFTGQNPLPLHF.